Sequencing of this T cell receptor (beta chain) was carried out in a study of shared T cell receptors in the human thymus. Sequenced by immunoSEQ multiplex PCR; TCRdb stores in-frame clones only, minus some. Of hundreds of thousands of clones listed, around 78% are singletons. This CDR3 contains 14 residues. The germline gives CDR1 MNHEY, CDR2 SMNVEV (reference sequence). The ends lost 3 bases at V and 7 bases at J; junction bases unmatched: 8. These data are also associated with another study on human thymus T cells. According to that study: During corrective heart surgery, resections were taken, and the thymus tissue came from them. Within thymic and blood repertoires, V and J gene usage appeared to be biased.

The receptor was derived from a boy younger than two with a congenital heart defect. Material: thymocytes. V usage is TRBV27 and J usage is TRBJ2-7, with TRBD1 matching over 8 bases. This CDR3 reads CASSFRKQGEEQYF. CDR3 coding DNA: TGTGCCAGCAGTTTCAGGAAACAGGGGGAGGAGCAGTACTTC.